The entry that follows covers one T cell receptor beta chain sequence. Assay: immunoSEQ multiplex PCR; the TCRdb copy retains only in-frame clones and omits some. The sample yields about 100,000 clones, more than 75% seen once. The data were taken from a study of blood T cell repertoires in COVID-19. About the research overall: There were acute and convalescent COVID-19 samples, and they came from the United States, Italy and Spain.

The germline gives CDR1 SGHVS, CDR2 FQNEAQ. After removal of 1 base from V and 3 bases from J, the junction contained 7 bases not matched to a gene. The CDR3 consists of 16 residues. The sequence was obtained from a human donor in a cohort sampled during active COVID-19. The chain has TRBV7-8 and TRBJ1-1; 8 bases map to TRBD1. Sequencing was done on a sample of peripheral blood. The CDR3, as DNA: TGTGCCAGCAGCTTAGTAGTTCAGGGGGCCGACACTGAAGCTTTCTTT. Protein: CASSLVVQGADTEAFF.